This T cell receptor beta chain derives from a study of OX40 agonist ivuxolimab in advanced cancers. Libraries were prepared by immunoSEQ multiplex PCR; TCRdb keeps only in-frame clonotypes and omits some of them. The sample has under 35,000 clones; around 92% are singletons. Overall study results and limits: On average, CD8+ T cells had more expanded clones than CD4+.

On this clone itself: No antigen is known for it.

The CDR3 is 15 residues long. Per the germline V gene, CDR1 is MNHGY and CDR2 is SVAAGI. V lost 0 bases, J lost 7 bases, and 13 bases lay in between. Autoimmune disease history or systemic immunosuppression led to patient exclusion. The sample was CD4+ or CD8+ T cells sorted from blood, taken in a trial of the OX40 agonist ivuxolimab. J is TRBJ2-1 and V is TRBV6-9, with D maybe TRBD1 (6 bases). The TCR sequence derives from an adult with an advanced solid tumor such as melanoma, head and neck, liver or kidney cancer. The CDR3 DNA sequence: TGTGCCAGCAGTTATTCCCCCGGGACAAGGAATGAGCAGTTCTTC. This codes for CASSYSPGTRNEQFF.